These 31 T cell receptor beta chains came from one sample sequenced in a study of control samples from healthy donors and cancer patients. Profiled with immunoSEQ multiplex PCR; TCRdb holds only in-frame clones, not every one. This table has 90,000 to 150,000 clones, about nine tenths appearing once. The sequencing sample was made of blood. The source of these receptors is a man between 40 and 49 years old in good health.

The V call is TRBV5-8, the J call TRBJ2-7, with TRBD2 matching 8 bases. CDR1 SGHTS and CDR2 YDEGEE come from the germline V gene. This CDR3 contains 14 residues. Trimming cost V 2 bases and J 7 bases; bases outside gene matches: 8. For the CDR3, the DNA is TGTGCCAGCAGCTTCGCGCGGGGGGCCGGTGAGCAGTACTTC. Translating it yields CASSFARGAGEQYF.

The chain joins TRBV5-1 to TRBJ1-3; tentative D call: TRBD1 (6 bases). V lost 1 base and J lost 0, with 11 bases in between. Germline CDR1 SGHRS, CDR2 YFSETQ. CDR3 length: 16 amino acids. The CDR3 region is CASSLMDSLSGNTIYF. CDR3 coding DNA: TGCGCCAGCAGCTTGATGGACAGCCTCTCTGGAAACACCATATATTTT.

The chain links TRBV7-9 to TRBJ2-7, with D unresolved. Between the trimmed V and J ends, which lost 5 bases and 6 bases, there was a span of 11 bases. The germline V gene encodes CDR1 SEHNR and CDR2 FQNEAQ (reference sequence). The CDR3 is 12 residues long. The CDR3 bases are TGTGCCAGCAGCCTCGAACCAATCGAGCAGTACTTC. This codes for CASSLEPIEQYF.

The DNA of the CDR3 is TGCGCCAGCACCCTGGGGGGAGACACTGAAGCTTTCTTT. This translates into CASTLGGDTEAFF. This chain uses TRBV10-2 with TRBJ1-1; perhaps TRBD1 as D (5 bases). Germline V gene sequence: CDR1 WSHSY, CDR2 SAAADI. The CDR3 is 13 residues long. V lost 7 bases to trimming and J lost 3 bases, with 12 bases between them.

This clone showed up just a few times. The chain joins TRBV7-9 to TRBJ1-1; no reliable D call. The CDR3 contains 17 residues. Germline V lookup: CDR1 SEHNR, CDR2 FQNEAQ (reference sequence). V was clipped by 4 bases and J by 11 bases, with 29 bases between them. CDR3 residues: CASSSASQTPGLRWAFF. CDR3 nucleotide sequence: TGTGCCAGCAGCTCAGCAAGCCAGACTCCGGGCCTCAGATGGGCTTTCTTT.

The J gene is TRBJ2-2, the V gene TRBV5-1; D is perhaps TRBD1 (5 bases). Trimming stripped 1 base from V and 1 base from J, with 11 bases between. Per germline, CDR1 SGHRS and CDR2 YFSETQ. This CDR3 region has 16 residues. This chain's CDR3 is CASSLRGQGNTGELFF. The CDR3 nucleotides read TGCGCCAGCAGCTTGAGGGGCCAGGGGAACACCGGGGAGCTGTTTTTT.

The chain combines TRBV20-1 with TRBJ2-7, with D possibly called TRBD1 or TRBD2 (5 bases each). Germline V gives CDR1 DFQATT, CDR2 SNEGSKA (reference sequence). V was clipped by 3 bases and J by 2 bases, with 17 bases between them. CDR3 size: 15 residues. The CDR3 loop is CSASSPGTSPYEQYF. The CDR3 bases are TGCAGTGCTAGTTCCCCCGGGACCTCTCCCTACGAGCAGTACTTC.

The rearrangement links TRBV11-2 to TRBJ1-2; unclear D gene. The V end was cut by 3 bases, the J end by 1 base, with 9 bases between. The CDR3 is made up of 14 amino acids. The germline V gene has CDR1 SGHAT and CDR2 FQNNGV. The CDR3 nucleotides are TGTGCCAGCAGCTTGAATGAGGTTAACTATGGCTACACCTTC. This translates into CASSLNEVNYGYTF.

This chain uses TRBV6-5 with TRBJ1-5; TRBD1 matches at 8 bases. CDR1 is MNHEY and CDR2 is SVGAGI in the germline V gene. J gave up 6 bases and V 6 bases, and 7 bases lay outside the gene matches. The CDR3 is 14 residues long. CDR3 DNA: TGTGCCAGCAGCTCGACAGGGGACGGTCAGCCCCAGCATTTT. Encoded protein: CASSSTGDGQPQHF.

Written as DNA, the CDR3 is TGTGCCAGCAGCCTAAGGAGGGCAGGGGGGGGGCGAGAAGCTTTCTTT. Its translation: CASSLRRAGGGREAFF. The rearrangement joins TRBV27 to TRBJ1-1, with 7 bases that match TRBD1. With V trimmed by 6 bases and J by 8 bases, 18 bases remained unmatched. Germline CDR1 and CDR2: MNHEY and SMNVEV (reference sequence). The CDR3 is 16 amino acids.

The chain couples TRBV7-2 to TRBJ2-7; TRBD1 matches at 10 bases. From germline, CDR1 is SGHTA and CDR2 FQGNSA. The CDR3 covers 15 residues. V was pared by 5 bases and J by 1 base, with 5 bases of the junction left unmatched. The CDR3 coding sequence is TGTGCCAGCAGCGGCCGGGACAGGGGTTCCTACGAGCAGTACTTC. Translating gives CASSGRDRGSYEQYF.

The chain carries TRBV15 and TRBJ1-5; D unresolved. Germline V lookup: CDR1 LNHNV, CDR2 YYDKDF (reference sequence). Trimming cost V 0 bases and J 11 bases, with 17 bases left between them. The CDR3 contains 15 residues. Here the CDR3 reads CATSRELLISASQHF. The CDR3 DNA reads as TGTGCCACCAGCAGAGAACTGCTTATATCAGCGTCCCAGCATTTT.

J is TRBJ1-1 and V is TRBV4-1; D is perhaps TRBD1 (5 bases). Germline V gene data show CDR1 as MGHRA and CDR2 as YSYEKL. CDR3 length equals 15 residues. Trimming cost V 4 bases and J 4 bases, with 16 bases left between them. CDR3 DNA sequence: TGCGCCAGCAGCCCGGAGTGGGGGGGTGGCACTGAAGCTTTCTTT. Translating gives CASSPEWGGGTEAFF.

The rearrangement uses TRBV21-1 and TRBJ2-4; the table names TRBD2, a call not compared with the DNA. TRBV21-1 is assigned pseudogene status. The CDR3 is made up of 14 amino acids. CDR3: CARNLGGAKNIQYF. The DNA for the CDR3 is TGTGCCAGAAACCTCGGGGGGGCCAAAAACATTCAGTACTTC.

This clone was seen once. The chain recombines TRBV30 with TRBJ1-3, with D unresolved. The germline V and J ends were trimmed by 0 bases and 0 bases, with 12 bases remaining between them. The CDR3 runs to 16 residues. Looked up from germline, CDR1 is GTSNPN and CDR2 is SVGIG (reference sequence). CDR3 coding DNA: TGTGCCTGGAGTGTACTCGGCTCGAGCTCTGGAAACACCATATATTTT. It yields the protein CAWSVLGSSSGNTIYF. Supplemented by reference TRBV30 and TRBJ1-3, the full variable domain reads SQTIHQWPATLVQPVGSPLSLECTVEGTSNPNLYWYRQAAGRGLQLLFYSVGIGQISSEVPQNLSASRPQDRQFILSSKKLLLSDSGFYLCAWSVLGSSSGNTIYFGEGSWLTVV.

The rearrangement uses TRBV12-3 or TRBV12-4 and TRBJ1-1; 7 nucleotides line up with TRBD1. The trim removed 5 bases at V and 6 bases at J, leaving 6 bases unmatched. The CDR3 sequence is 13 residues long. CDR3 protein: CASSPYRGSEAFF. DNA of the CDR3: TGTGCCAGCAGTCCGTACAGGGGATCTGAAGCTTTCTTT.

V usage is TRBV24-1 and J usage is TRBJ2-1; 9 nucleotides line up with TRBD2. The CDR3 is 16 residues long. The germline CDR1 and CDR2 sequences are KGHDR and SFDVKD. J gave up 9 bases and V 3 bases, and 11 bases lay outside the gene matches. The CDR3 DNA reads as TGTGCCACCAGTGATCCCTATGGGCGGGGGGGGTCTGAGCAGTTCTTC. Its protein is CATSDPYGRGGSEQFF.

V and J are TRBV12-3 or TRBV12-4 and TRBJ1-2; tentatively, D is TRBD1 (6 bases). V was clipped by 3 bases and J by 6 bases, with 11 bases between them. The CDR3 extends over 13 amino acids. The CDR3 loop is CASSLRQANGYTF. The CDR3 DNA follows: TGTGCCAGCAGTTTGCGACAGGCCAATGGCTACACCTTC.

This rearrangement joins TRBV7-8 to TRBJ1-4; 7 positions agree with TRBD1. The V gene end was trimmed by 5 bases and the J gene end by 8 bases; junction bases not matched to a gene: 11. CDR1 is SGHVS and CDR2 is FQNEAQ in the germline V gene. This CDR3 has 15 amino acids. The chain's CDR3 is CASSQGEETSEKLFF. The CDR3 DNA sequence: TGTGCCAGCAGCCAGGGGGAGGAGACCTCAGAAAAACTGTTTTTT.

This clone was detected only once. For the CDR3, the DNA is TGTGCCAGCAGCTTAACAGAAAGCTATGGCTACACCTTC. It encodes CASSLTESYGYTF. The chain couples TRBV5-4 to TRBJ1-2; no firm D call. Germline V lookup: CDR1 SGHNT, CDR2 YYREEE (reference sequence). The CDR3 is 13 residues long. The V end lost 2 bases, the J end lost 4 bases, and 9 bases lay between the germline ends.

Written as DNA, the CDR3 is TGTGCCAGCAGTGAGAATACACCCCTCAATCAGCCCCAGCATTTT. Protein sequence: CASSENTPLNQPQHF. This chain connects TRBV6-1 to TRBJ1-5; D call uncertain. The V gene's germline CDR1 is MNHNS and CDR2 SASEGT. V shed 3 bases and J shed 3 bases, with 12 bases lying between them. This CDR3 is built from 15 residues.

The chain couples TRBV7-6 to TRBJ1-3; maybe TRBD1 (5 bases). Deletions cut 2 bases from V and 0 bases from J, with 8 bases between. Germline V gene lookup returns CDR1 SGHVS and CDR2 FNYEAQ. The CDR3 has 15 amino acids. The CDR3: CASSLSQDSGNTIYF. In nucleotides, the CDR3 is TGTGCCAGCAGCTTATCACAGGACTCTGGAAACACCATATATTTT.

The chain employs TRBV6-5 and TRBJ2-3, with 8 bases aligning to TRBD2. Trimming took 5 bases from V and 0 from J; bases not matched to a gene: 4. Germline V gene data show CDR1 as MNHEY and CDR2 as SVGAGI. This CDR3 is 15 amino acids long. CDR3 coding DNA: TGTGCCAGCAGTACGGGACTAGGGAGCACAGATACGCAGTATTTT. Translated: CASSTGLGSTDTQYF.

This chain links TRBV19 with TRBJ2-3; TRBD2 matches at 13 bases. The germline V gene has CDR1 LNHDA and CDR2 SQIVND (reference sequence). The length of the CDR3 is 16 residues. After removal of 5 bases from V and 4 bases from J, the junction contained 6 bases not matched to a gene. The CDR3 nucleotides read TGTGCCAGTAGTCCGTGGACTAGCGGGGGTGCAGATACGCAGTATTTT. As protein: CASSPWTSGGADTQYF.

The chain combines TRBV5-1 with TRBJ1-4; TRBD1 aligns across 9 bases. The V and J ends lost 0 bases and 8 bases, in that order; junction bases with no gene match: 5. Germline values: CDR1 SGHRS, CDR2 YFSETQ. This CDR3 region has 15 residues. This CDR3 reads CASSLATGGKEKLFF. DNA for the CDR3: TGCGCCAGCAGCTTGGCGACAGGGGGAAAGGAAAAACTGTTTTTT.

CDR3 nucleotides: TGTGCCAGCAGCTTAGTTTCCCGGGGAATCACTGAAGCTTTCTTT. It specifies CASSLVSRGITEAFF. V is TRBV7-9 and J is TRBJ1-1; no clear D gene. Trimming left V 1 base short and J 4 bases short, with 13 bases between. The CDR3 loop spans 15 amino acids. In germline, CDR1 is SEHNR, CDR2 FQNEAQ (reference sequence).

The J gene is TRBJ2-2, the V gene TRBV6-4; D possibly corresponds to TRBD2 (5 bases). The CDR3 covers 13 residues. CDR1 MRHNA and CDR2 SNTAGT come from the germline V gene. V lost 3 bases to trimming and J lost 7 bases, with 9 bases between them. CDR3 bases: TGTGCCAGCAGTGAACGAGCGGACGGGGAGCTGTTTTTT. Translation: CASSERADGELFF.

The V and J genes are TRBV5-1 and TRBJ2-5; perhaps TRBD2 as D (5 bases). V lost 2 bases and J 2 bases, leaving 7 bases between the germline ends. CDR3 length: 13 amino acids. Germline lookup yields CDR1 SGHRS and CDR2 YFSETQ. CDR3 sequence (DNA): TGCGCCAGCAGCTTTCCGGGGCAAGAGACCCAGTACTTC. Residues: CASSFPGQETQYF.

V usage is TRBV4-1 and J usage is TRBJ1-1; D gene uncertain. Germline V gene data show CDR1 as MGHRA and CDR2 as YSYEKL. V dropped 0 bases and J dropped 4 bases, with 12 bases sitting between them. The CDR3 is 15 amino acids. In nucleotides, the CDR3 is TGCGCCAGCAGCCAAGAACCGGGGTTGGCCACTGAAGCTTTCTTT. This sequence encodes CASSQEPGLATEAFF.

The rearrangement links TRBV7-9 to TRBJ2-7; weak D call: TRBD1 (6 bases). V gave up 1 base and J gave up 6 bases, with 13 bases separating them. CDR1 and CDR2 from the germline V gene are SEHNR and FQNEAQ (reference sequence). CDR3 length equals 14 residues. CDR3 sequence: CASSLDRDGGEQYF. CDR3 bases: TGTGCCAGCAGCTTAGACAGGGATGGGGGCGAGCAGTACTTC.

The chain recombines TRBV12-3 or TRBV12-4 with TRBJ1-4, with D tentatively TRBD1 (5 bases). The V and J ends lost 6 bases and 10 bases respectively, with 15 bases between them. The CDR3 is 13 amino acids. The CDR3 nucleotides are TGTGCCAGCAGCCCCCAGGGTGTTGTAAAACTGTTTTTT. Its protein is CASSPQGVVKLFF.